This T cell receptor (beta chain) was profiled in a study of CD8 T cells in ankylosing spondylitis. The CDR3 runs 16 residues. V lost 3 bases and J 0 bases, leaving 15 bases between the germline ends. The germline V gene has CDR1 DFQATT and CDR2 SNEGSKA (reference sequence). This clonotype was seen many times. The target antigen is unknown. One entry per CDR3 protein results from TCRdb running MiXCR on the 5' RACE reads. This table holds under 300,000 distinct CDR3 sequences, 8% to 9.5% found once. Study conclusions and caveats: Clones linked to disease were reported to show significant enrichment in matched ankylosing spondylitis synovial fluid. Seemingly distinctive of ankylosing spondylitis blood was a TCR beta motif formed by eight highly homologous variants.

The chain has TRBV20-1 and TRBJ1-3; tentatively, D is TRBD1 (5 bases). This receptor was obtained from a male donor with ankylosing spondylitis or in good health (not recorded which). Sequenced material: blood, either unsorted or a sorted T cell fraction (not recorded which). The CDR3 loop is CSARGLGLSSGNTIYF. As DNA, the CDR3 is TGCAGTGCTAGGGGCTTGGGGCTAAGCTCTGGAAACACCATATATTTT.